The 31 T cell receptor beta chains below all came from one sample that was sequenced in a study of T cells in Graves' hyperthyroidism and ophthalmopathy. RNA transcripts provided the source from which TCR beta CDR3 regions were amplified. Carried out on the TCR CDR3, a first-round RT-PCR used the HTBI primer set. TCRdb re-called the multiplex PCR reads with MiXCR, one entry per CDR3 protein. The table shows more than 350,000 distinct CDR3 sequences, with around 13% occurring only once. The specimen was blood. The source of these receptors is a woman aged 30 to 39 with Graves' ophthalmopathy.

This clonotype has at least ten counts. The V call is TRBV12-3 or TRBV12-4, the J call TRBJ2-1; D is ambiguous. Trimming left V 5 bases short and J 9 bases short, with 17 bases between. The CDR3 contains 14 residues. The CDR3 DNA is TGTGCCAGCAGTCCCAGTCGCCCCTCCAGTGAGCAGTTCTTC. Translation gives CASSPSRPSSEQFF.

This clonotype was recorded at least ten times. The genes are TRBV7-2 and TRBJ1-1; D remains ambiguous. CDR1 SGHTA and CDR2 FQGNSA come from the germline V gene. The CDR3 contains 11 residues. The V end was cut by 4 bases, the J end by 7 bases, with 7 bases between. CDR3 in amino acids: CASSSKIEAFF. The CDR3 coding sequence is TGTGCCAGCAGCTCGAAAATTGAAGCTTTCTTT. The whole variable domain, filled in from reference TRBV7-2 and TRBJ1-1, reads GAGVSQSPSNKVTEKGKDVELRCDPISGHTALYWYRQSLGQGLEFLIYFQGNSAPDKSGLPSDRFSAERTGGSVSTLTIQRTQQEDSAVYLCASSSKIEAFFGQGTRLTVV.

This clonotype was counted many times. CDR3 nucleotides: TGTGCCAGCAGCCCGCTTGGCTCGGCCACTGAAGCTTTCTTT. It is translated as CASSPLGSATEAFF. The V gene is TRBV12-3 or TRBV12-4, the J gene TRBJ1-1; no reliable D call. The V and J ends lost 6 bases and 4 bases respectively, with 15 bases between them. The CDR3 has 14 residues.

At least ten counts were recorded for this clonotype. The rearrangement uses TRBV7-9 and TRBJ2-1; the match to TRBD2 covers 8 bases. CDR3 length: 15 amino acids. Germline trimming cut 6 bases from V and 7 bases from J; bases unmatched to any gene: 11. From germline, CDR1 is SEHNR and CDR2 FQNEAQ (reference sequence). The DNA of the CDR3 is TGTGCCAGCAGTCGGGGGGGGGCCACGTATAATGAGCAGTTCTTC. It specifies CASSRGGATYNEQFF. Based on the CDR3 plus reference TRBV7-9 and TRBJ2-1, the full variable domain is DTGVSQNPRHKITKRGQNVTFRCDPISEHNRLYWYRQTLGQGPEFLTYFQNEAQLEKSRLLSDRFSAERPKGSFSTLEIQRTEQGDSAMYLCASSRGGATYNEQFFGPGTRLTVL.

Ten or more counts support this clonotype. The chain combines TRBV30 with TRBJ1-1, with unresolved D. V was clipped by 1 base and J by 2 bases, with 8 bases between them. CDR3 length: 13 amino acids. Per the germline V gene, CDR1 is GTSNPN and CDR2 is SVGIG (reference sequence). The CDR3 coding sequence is TGTGCCTGGAGTGAGGATTATAACACTGAAGCTTTCTTT. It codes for CAWSEDYNTEAFF.

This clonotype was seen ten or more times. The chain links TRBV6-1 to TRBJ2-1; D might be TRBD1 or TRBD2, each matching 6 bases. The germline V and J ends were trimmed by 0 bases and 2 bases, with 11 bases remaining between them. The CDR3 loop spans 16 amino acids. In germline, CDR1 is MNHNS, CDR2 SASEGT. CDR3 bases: TGTGCCAGCAGTGAAGCGGAAGGGGGGACCTACAATGAGCAGTTCTTC. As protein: CASSEAEGGTYNEQFF.

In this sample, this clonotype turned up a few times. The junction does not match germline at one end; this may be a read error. CDR3 residues: CASSPGTSGDRSSYEQCF. The DNA for the CDR3 is TGTGCCAGCAGCCCCGGGACTAGCGGGGATCGCAGCTCCTACGAGCAGTGCTTC. The V and J genes are TRBV6-1 and TRBJ2-7; 13 bases match TRBD2. The CDR3 sequence is 18 residues long. The germline gives CDR1 MNHNS, CDR2 SASEGT.

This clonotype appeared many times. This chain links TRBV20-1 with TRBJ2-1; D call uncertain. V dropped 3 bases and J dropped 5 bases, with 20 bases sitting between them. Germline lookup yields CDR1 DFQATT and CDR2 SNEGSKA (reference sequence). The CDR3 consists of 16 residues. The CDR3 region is CSASGALGNLNNEQFF. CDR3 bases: TGCAGTGCTAGTGGCGCGCTAGGGAACCTCAACAATGAGCAGTTCTTC.

The CDR3 bases are TGCGCCAGCAGACACAGCGACTATACAAAAGAGACCCAGTACTTC. This sequence encodes CASRHSDYTKETQYF. The J gene is TRBJ2-5, the V gene TRBV5-1; a possible D gene is TRBD2 (5 bases). Trimming removed 5 bases from V and 3 bases from J, with 17 bases in between. The germline CDR1 and CDR2 sequences are SGHRS and YFSETQ. The CDR3 spans 15 residues.

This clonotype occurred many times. CDR3 loop: CASSRTGGRGSPLHF. The CDR3 DNA sequence: TGTGCCAGCAGCCGAACAGGGGGAAGAGGATCACCCCTCCACTTT. The chain carries TRBV11-3 and TRBJ1-6; 8 bases are a match to TRBD1. The germline CDR1 and CDR2 sequences are SGHNT and YENEEA. The CDR3 loop spans 15 amino acids. The junction had 10 bases not matched to a gene; V was cut back by 5 bases and J by 10 bases.

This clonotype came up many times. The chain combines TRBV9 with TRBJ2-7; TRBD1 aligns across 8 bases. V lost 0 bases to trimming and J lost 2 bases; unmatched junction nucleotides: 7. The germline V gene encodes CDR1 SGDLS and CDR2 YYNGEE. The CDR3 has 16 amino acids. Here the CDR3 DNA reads TGTGCCAGCAGCGTAGCTCCGGGACAGGCCGCCTACGAGCAGTACTTC. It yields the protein CASSVAPGQAAYEQYF.

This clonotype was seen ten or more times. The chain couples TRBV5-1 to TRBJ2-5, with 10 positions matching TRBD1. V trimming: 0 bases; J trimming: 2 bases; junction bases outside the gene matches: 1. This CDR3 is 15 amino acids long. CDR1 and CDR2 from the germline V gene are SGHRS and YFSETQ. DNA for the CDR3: TGCGCCAGCAGCTTGGGACAGGGGGCTCAAGAGACCCAGTACTTC. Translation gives CASSLGQGAQETQYF.

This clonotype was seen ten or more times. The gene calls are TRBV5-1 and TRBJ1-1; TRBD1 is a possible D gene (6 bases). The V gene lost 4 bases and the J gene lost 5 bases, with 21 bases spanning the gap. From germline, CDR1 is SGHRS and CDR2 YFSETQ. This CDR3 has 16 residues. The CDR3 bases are TGCGCCAGCAGCCCGGGGGCAGCTACCACGGGAACTGAAGCTTTCTTT. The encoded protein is CASSPGAATTGTEAFF.

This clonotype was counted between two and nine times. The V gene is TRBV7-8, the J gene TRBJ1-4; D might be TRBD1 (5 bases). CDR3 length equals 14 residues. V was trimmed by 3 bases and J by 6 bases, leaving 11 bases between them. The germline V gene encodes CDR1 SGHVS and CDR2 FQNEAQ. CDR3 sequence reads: CASSFPTAHEKLFF. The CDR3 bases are TGTGCCAGCAGCTTCCCGACAGCGCATGAAAAACTGTTTTTT.

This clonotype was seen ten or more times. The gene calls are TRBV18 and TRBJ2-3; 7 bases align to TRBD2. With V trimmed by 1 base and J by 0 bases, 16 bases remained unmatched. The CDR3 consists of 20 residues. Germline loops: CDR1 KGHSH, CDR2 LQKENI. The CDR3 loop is CASSPRYLAVGDTSTDTQYF. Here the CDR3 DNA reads TGTGCCAGCTCACCACGGTATCTAGCGGTGGGCGACACTAGCACAGATACGCAGTATTTT.

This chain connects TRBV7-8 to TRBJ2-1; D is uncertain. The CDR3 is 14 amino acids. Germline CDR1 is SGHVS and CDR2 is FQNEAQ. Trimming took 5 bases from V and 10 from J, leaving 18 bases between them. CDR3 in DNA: TGTGCCAGCAGCCTCGGTCGGGTACCTCGAGAGCAGTTCTTC. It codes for CASSLGRVPREQFF. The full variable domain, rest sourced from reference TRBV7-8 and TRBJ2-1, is GAGVSQSPRYKVAKRGQDVALRCDPISGHVSLFWYQQALGQGPEFLTYFQNEAQLDKSGLPSDRFFAERPEGSVSTLKIQRTQQEDSAVYLCASSLGRVPREQFFGPGTRLTVL.

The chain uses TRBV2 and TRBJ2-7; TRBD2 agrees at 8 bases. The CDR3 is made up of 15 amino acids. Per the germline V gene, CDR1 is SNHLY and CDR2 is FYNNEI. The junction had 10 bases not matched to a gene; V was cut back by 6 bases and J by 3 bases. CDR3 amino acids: CASSGPSGGSYEQYF. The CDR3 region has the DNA TGTGCCAGCAGCGGCCCAAGCGGGGGCAGCTACGAGCAGTACTTC.

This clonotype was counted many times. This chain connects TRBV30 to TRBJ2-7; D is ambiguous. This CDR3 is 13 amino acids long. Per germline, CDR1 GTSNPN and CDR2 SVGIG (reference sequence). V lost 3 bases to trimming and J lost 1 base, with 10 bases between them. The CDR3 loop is CAWSQLLSYEQYF. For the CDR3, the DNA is TGTGCCTGGAGCCAGCTGCTTTCCTACGAGCAGTACTTC.

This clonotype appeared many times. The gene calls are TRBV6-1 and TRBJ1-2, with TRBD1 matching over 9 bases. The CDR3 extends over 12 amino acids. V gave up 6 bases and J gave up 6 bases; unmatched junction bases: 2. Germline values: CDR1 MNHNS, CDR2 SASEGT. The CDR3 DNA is TGTGCCAGCAGAGGACAGGGGAATGGCTACACCTTC. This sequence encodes CASRGQGNGYTF.

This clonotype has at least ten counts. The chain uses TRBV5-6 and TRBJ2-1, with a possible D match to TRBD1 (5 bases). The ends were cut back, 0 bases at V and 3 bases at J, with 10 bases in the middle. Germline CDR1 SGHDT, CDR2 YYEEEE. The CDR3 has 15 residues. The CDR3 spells CASSLVDRDYNEQFF. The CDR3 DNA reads TGTGCCAGCAGCTTGGTCGACAGAGACTACAATGAGCAGTTCTTC.

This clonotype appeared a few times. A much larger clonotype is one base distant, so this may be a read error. This CDR3 is CVTSWRREETQYF. The DNA of the CDR3 is TGTGTCACCAGTTGGCGGAGAGAAGAGACCCAGTACTTC. The chain is built from TRBV24-1 and TRBJ2-5, with unresolved D. The germline CDR1 and CDR2 sequences are KGHDR and SFDVKD. This CDR3 is built from 13 residues.

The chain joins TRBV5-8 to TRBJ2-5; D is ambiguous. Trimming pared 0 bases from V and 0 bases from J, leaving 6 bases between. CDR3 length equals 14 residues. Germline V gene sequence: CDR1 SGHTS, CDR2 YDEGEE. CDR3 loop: CASSLGWDQETQYF. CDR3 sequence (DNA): TGTGCCAGCAGCTTGGGGTGGGACCAAGAGACCCAGTACTTC.

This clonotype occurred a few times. The chain's CDR3 is CASSPTDRTAQSGANVLTF. CDR3 nucleotides: TGTGCCAGCAGTCCGACCGACCGGACAGCTCAATCTGGGGCCAACGTCCTGACTTTC. This sequence joins TRBV28 and TRBJ2-6; D is possibly TRBD1 (6 bases). The CDR3 consists of 19 residues. The V and J ends lost 5 bases and 1 base respectively, with 21 bases between them. Germline-derived CDR1 and CDR2 are MDHEN and SYDVKM.

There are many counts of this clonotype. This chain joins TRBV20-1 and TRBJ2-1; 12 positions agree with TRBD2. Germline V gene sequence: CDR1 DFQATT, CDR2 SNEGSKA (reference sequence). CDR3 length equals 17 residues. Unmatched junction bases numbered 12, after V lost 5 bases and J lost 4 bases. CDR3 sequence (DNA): TGCAGTGCTCCTCGACTAGCGGGGGCACCACAATACAATGAGCAGTTCTTC. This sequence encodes CSAPRLAGAPQYNEQFF.

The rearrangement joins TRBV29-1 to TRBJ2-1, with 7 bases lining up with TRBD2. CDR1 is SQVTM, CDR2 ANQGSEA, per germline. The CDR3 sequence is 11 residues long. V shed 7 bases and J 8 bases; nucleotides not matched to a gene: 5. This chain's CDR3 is CSARLAYEQFF. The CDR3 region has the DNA TGCAGCGCCAGACTAGCCTATGAGCAGTTCTTC.

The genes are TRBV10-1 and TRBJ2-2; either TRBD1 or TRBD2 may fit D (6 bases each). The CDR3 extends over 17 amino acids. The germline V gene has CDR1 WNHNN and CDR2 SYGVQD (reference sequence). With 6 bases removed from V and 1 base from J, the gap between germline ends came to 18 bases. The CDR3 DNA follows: TGCGCCAGCAGCCGGGGGCTCGTTGTTGGGAACACCGGGGAGCTGTTTTTT. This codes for CASSRGLVVGNTGELFF.

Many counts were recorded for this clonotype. This chain's CDR3 is CASSAGVAGQETQYF. CDR3 nucleotide sequence: TGTGCCAGCTCCGCGGGGGTAGCGGGGCAAGAGACCCAGTACTTC. The chain is built from TRBV3-1 and TRBJ2-5, with TRBD2 matching over 8 bases. The CDR3 loop spans 15 amino acids. The V segment lost 8 bases and the J segment 2 bases; nucleotides outside the gene matches: 10. The V gene's germline CDR1 is LGHDT and CDR2 YNNKEL (reference sequence).

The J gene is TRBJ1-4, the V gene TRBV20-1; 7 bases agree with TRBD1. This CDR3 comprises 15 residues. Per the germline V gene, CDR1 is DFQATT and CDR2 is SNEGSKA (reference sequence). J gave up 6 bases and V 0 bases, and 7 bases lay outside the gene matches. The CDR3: CSARDRQGVYEKLFF. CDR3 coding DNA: TGCAGTGCTAGAGATAGACAGGGAGTATATGAAAAACTGTTTTTT.

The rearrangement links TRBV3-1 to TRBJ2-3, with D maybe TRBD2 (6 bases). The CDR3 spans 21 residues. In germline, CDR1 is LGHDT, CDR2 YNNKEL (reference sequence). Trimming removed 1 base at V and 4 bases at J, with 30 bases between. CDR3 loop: CASSQVLLASDFPTLADTQYF. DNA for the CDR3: TGTGCCAGCAGCCAAGTACTACTAGCATCGGACTTCCCCACTTTAGCAGATACGCAGTATTTT.

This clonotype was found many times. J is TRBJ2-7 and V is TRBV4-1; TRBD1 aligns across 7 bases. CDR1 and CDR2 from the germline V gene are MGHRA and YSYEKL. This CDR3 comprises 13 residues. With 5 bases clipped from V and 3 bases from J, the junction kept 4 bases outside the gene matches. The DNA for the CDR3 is TGCGCCAGCAGCTTTAGACAGGGCTACGAGCAGTACTTC. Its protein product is CASSFRQGYEQYF.

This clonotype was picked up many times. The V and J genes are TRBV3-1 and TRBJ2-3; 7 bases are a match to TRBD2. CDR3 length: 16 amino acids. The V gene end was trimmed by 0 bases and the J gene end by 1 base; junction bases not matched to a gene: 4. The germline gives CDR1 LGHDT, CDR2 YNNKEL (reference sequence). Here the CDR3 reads CASSQDSGSGTDTQYF. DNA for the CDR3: TGTGCCAGCAGCCAAGATAGCGGGTCTGGCACAGATACGCAGTATTTT.